The sequence of this T cell receptor beta chain was determined in a study of identical twins. CDR3 length: 15 residues. Deletions cut 1 base from V and 15 bases from J, with 22 bases between. Germline CDR1 reads LGHNA; CDR2 reads YSLEER. Regarding this clonotype: What it binds is not known.

Using its own MiXCR run on the 5' RACE reads, TCRdb lists one record per CDR3 protein. Among around 570,000 distinct CDR3 sequences listed, 9.5% to 10% were seen once. Overall study findings and caveats: Fewer insertions were carried by abundant cord blood beta clonotypes, but none was seen in memory repertoires. Possibly, invariant MAIT and iNKT cells partly confounded zero-insertion analyses.

The same data also contributed to another study, on yellow fever vaccine responses in identical twins.

The source is a woman aged 18-35 years in good health. Sequencing was done on a sample of PBMCs. The rearrangement uses TRBV4-3 and TRBJ2-1; D could derive from TRBD1 or TRBD2 (6 bases each). The CDR3 loop is CASSQGGAGEGVRFF. The CDR3 DNA reads as TGCGCCAGCAGCCAAGGGGGGGCAGGGGAAGGGGTCCGGTTCTTC.